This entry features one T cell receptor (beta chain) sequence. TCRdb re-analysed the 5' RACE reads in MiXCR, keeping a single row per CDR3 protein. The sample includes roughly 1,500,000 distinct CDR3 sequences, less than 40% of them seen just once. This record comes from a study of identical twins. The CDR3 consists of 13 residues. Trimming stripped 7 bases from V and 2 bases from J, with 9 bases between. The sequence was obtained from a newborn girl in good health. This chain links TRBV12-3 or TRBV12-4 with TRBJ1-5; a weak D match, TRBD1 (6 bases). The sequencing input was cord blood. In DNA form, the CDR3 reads TGTGCCAGCACGGGGGCGGGCAATCAGCCCCAGCATTTT. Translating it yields CASTGAGNQPQHF.